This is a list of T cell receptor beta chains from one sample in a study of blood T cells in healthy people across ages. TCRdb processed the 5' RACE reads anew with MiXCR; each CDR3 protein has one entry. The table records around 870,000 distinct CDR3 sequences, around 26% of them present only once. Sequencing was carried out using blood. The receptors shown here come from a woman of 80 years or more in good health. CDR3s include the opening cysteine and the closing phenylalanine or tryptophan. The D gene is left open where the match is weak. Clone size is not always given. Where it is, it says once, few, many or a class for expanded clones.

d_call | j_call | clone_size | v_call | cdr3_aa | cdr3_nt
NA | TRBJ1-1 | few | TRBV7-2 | CASSPQRTAEAFF | TGTGCCAGCAGCCCCCAACGTACCGCTGAAGCTTTCTTT
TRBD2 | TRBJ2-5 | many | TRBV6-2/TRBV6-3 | CASSRGTSGGAFLETQYF | TGTGCCAGCAGCCGAGGGACTAGCGGGGGGGCATTTCTAGAGACCCAGTACTTC
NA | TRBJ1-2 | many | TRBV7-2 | CASSLAEGGVGGYTF | TGTGCCAGCAGCTTAGCGGAGGGGGGAGTAGGTGGCTACACCTTC
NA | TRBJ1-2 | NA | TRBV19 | CASSINGGGYTF | TGTGCCAGTAGTATTAACGGCGGGGGCTACACCTTC
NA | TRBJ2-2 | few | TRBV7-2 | CASNRAASNTGELFF | TGTGCCAGCAACCGGGCGGCATCGAACACCGGGGAGCTGTTTTTT
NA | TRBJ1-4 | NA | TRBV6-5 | CASTNQGGKPFF | TGTGCCAGCACTAACCAAGGCGGAAAACCGTTTTTT
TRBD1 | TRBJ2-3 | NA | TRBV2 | CASSGRGHSTDTQYF | TGTGCCAGCAGTGGAAGGGGGCACAGCACAGATACGCAGTATTTT
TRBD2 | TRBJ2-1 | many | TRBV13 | CASSLVRGGWNEQFF | TGTGCCAGCAGCTTAGTTCGGGGGGGCTGGAATGAGCAGTTCTTC
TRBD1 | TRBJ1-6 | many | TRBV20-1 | CSARKGTGDIVYNSPLHF | TGCAGTGCTAGAAAGGGGACAGGGGATATCGTGTATAATTCACCCCTCCACTTT
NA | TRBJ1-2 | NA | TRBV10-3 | CAIGEGNYGYTF | TGTGCCATCGGTGAGGGTAACTATGGCTACACCTTC
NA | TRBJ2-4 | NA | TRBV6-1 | CASSERWDIQYF | TGTGCCAGCAGTGAACGGTGGGACATTCAGTACTTC
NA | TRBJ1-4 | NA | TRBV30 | CAWNIGRQKEKLFF | TGTGCCTGGAACATTGGAAGGCAAAAGGAAAAACTGTTTTTT
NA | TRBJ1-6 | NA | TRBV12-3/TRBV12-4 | CASSWGGRNSPLHF | TGTGCCAGCAGTTGGGGAGGGCGGAATTCACCCCTCCACTTT
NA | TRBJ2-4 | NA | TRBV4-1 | CASSPFGPGLAKNIQYF | TGCGCCAGCAGCCCCTTCGGACCAGGGTTGGCCAAAAACATTCAGTACTTC
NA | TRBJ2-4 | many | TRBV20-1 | CSASYRSENIQYF | TGCAGTGCTAGTTACCGGTCGGAAAACATTCAGTACTTC
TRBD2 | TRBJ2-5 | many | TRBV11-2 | CASSLDPSGGTQYF | TGTGCCAGCAGCTTAGACCCCTCGGGAGGGACCCAGTACTTC
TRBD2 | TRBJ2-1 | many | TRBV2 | CASRLRTSGGDEQFF | TGTGCCAGCCGATTAAGGACTAGCGGGGGCGATGAGCAGTTCTTC
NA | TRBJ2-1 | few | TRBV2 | CASSARLIKSSYNEQFF | TGTGCCAGCAGTGCAAGACTGATTAAGAGCTCCTACAATGAGCAGTTCTTC
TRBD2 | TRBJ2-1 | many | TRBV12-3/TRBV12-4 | CASSLASGGHNEQFF | TGTGCCAGCAGTTTAGCTAGCGGGGGGCACAATGAGCAGTTCTTC
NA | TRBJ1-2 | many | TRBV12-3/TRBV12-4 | CASSFSQRGKGYTF | TGTGCCAGCAGTTTCTCGCAAAGGGGAAAGGGCTACACCTTC
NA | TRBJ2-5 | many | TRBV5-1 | CASSRSGTNYEETQYF | TGCGCCAGCAGCAGATCCGGGACCAATTACGAAGAGACCCAGTACTTC
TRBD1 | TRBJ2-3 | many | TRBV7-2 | CASSRTGQVLVTDTQYF | TGTGCCAGCAGTCGGACAGGGCAGGTATTGGTCACAGATACGCAGTATTTT
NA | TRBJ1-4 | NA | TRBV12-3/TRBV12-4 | CASSLGGAATNEKRFF | TGTGCCAGCAGTTTAGGGGGCGCAGCAACTAATGAAAAACGGTTTTTT
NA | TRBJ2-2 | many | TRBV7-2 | CASSFTPNTGELFF | TGTGCCAGCAGCTTCACACCGAACACCGGGGAGCTGTTTTTT
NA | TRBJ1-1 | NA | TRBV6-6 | CASRTTGSQGMNTEAFF | TGTGCCAGCAGGACTACAGGGTCGCAGGGAATGAACACTGAAGCTTTCTTT
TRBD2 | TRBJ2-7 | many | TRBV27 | CASSAGLAGDYEQYF | TGTGCCAGCAGTGCGGGACTAGCGGGGGATTACGAGCAGTACTTC
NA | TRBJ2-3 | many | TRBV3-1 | CASSFGQDTQYF | TGTGCCAGCAGCTTTGGACAAGATACGCAGTATTTT
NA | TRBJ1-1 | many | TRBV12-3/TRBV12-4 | CASSRLQRTEAFF | TGTGCCAGCAGCCGTTTACAAAGGACTGAAGCTTTCTTT
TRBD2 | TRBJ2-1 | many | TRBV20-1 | CSARGGGAHEQFF | TGCAGTGCTAGGGGCGGGGGGGCCCATGAGCAGTTCTTC
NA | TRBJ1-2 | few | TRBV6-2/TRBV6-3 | CASTPDVGEPYGYTF | TGTGCCAGCACCCCCGATGTTGGGGAACCCTATGGCTACACCTTC
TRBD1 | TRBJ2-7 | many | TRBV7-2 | CASSSEANRGNEQYF | TGTGCCAGCAGCTCCGAAGCAAACAGGGGCAACGAGCAGTACTTC
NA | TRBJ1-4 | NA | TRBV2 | CAAKRTNEKLFF | TGTGCGGCGAAGAGAACTAATGAAAAACTGTTTTTT
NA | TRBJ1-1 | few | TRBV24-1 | CATRGRENTEAFF | TGTGCCACCCGTGGACGGGAGAACACTGAAGCTTTCTTT
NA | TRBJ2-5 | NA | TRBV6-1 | CATGGSFSETQYF | TGTGCCACAGGGGGGTCCTTTTCGGAGACCCAGTACTTC
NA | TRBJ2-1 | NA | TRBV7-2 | CASSPRGIPRETQFF | TGTGCCAGCAGCCCTCGAGGGATCCCTCGAGAGACCCAGTTCTTC
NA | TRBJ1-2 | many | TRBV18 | CASLTGDTYGYTF | TGTGCCAGCCTCACGGGAGACACCTATGGCTACACCTTC
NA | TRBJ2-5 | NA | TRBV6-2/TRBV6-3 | CASSYAPQETQYF | TGTGCCAGCAGTTATGCGCCGCAAGAGACCCAGTACTTC
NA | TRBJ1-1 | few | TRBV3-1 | CASSLSIRGGTEAFF | TGTGCCAGCAGCCTGTCGATCCGCGGTGGCACTGAAGCTTTCTTT
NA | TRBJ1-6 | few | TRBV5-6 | CASSLRTRSYSPLHF | TGTGCCAGCAGCTTAAGGACACGGAGTTATTCACCCCTCCACTTT
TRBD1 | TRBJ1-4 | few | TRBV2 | CASSKDRGFEKLFF | TGTGCCAGCAGTAAGGACAGGGGATTTGAAAAACTGTTTTTT
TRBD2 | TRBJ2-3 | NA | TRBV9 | CASAGGVPDTQYF | TGTGCCAGCGCGGGAGGGGTCCCAGATACGCAGTATTTT
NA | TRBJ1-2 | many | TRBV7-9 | CASSSTVNYGYTF | TGTGCCAGCAGCTCAACAGTTAACTATGGCTACACCTTC
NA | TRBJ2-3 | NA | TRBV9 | CASSVGAKSTDTQYF | TGTGCCAGCAGCGTAGGGGCTAAATCCACAGATACGCAGTATTTT
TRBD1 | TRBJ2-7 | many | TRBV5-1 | CASSLGQGDEQYF | TGTGCCAGCAGCCTCGGACAGGGTGACGAGCAGTACTTC
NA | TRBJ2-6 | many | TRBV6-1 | CARLRQPPSSGANVLTF | TGTGCCAGGCTCAGACAGCCTCCAAGCTCTGGGGCCAACGTCCTGACTTTC
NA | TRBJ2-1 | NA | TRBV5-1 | CASSLVPAGNSYNEQFF | TGCGCCAGCAGCTTGGTGCCCGCCGGAAACTCCTACAACGAGCAGTTCTTC
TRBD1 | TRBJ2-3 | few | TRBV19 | CASSTQGQGAAKPQYF | TGTGCCAGTAGTACCCAGGGACAGGGGGCGGCTAAACCGCAGTATTTT
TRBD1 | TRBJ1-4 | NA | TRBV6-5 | CASRWLGTAEKLFF | TGTGCCAGCAGATGGTTAGGGACAGCCGAAAAACTGTTTTTT